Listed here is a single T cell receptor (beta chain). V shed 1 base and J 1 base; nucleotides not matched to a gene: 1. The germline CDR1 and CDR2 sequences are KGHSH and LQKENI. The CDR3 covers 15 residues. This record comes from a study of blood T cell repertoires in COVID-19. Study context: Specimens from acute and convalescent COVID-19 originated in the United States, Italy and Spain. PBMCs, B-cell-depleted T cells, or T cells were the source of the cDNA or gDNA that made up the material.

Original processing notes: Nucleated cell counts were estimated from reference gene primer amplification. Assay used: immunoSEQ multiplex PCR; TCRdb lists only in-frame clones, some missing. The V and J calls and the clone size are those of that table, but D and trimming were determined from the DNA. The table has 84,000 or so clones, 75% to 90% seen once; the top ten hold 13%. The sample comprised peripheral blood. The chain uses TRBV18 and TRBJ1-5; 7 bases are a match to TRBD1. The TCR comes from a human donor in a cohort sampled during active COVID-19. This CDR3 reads CASSPQGQSNQPQHF. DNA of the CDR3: TGTGCCAGCTCACCACAGGGACAGAGCAATCAGCCCCAGCATTTT.